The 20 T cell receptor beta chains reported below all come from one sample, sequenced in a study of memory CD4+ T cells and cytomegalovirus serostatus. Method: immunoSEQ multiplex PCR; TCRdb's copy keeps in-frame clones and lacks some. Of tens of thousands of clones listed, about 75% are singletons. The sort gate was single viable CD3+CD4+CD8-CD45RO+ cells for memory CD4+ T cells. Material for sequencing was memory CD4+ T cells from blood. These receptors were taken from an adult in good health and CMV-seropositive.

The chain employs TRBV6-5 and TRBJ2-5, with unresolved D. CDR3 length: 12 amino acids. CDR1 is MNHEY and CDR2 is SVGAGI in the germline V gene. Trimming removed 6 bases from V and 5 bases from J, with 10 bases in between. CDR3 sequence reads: CASSPTGETQYF. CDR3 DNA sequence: TGTGCCAGCAGCCCGACCGGGGAGACCCAGTACTTC.

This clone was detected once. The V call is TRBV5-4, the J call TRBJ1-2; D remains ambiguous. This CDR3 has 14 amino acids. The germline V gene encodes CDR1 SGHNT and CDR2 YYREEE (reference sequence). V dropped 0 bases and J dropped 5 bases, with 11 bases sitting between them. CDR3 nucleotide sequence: TGTGCCAGCAGCTTGGATGACATGGGTTATGGCTACACCTTC. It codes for CASSLDDMGYGYTF.

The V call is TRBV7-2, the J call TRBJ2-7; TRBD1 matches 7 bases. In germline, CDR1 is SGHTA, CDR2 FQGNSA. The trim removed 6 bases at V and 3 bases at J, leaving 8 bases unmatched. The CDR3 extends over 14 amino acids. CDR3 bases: TGTGCCAGCAGTCCTGACAGGGACCACTACGAGCAGTACTTC. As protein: CASSPDRDHYEQYF.

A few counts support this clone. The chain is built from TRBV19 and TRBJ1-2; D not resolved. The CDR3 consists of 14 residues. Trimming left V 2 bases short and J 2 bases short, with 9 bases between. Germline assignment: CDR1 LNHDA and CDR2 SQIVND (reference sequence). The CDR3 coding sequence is TGTGCCAGTAGTATAAACCGCCAGAACTATGGCTACACCTTC. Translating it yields CASSINRQNYGYTF.

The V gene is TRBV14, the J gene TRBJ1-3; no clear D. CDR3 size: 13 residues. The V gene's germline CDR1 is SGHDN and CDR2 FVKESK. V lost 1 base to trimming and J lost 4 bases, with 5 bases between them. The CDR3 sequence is CASSQGAGNTIYF. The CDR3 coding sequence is TGTGCCAGCAGCCAAGGCGCCGGAAACACCATATATTTT.

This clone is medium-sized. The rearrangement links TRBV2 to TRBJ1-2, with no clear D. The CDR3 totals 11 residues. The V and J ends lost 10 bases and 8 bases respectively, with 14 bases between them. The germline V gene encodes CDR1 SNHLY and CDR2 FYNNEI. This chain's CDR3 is CATSREPGYTF. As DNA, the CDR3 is TGTGCCACCTCCCGGGAGCCCGGCTACACCTTC.

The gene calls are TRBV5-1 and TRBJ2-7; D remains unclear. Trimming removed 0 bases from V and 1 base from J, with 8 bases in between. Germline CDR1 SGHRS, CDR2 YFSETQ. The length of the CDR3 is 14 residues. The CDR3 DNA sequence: TGCGCCAGCAGCTTGGTAGACGTATCCTACGAGCAGTACTTC. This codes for CASSLVDVSYEQYF. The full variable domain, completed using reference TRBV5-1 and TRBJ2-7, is KAGVTQTPRYLIKTRGQQVTLSCSPISGHRSVSWYQQTPGQGLQFLFEYFSETQRNKGNFPGRFSGRQFSNSRSEMNVSTLELGDSALYLCASSLVDVSYEQYFGPGTRLTVT.

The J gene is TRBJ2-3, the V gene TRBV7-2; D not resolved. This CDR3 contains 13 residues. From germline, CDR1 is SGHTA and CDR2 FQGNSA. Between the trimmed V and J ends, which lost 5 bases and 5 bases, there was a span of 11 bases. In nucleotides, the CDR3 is TGTGCCAGCAGCCATAAAGCGCAAGATACGCAGTATTTT. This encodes CASSHKAQDTQYF.

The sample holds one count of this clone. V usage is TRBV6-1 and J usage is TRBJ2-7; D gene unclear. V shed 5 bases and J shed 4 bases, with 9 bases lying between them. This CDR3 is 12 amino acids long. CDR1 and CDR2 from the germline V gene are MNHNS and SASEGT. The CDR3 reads CASSPTEYEQYF. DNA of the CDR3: TGTGCCAGCAGTCCTACAGAATACGAGCAGTACTTC.

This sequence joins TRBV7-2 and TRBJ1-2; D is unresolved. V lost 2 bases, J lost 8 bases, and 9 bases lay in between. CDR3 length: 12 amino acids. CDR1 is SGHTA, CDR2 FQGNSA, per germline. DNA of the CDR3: TGTGCCAGCAGCTTATCGGCCGAGGGCTACACCTTC. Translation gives CASSLSAEGYTF.

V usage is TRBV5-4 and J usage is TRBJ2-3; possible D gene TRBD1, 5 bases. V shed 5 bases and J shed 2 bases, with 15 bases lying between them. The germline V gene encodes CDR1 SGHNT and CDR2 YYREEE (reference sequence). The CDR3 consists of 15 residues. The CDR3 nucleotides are TGTGCCAGCAGTTACGACAGTCACTCCACAGATACGCAGTATTTT. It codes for CASSYDSHSTDTQYF. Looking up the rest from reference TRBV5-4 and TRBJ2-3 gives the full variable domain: ETGVTQSPTHLIKTRGQQVTLRCSSQSGHNTVSWYQQALGQGPQFIFQYYREEENGRGNFPPRFSGLQFPNYSSELNVNALELDDSALYLCASSYDSHSTDTQYFGPGTRLTVL.

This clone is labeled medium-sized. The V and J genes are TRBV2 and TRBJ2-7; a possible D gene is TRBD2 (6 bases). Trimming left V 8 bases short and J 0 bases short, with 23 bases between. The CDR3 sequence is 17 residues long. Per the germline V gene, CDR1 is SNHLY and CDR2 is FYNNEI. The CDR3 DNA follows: TGTGCCAGCTTTCCGGGAGTGTTCTCTGTTTACTCCTACGAGCAGTACTTC. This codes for CASFPGVFSVYSYEQYF.

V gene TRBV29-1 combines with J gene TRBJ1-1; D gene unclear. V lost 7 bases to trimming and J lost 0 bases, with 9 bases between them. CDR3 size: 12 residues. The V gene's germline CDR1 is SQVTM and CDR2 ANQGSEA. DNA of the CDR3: TGCAGCGGGGATTCCATGAACACTGAAGCTTTCTTT. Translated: CSGDSMNTEAFF.

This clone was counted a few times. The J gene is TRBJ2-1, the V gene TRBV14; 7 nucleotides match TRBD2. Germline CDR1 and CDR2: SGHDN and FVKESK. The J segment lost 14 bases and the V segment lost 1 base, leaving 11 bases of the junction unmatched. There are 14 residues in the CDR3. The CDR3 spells CASSQVLGAGVKFF. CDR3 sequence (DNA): TGTGCCAGCAGCCAAGTCCTAGGGGCGGGAGTCAAGTTCTTC.

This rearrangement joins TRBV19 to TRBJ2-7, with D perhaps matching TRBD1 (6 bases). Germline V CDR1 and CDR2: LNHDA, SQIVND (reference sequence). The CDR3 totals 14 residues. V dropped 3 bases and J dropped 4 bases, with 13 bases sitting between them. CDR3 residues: CASSIQGKGYEQYF. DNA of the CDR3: TGTGCCAGTAGTATTCAGGGGAAAGGGTACGAGCAGTACTTC.

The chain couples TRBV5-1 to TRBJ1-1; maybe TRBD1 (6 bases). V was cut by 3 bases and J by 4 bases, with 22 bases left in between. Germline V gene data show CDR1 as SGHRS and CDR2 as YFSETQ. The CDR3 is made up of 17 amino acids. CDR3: CASSSRTGGREGTEAFF. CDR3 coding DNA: TGCGCCAGCAGCTCTAGAACCGGGGGGCGGGAGGGCACTGAAGCTTTCTTT.

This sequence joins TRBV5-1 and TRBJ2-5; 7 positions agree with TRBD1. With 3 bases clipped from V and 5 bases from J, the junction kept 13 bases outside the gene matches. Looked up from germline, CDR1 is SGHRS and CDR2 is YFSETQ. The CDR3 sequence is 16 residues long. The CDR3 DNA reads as TGCGCCAGCAGCTCGGATCCAGGGGGAATGGGGGAGACCCAGTACTTC. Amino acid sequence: CASSSDPGGMGETQYF. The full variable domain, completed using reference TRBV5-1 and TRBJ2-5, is KAGVTQTPRYLIKTRGQQVTLSCSPISGHRSVSWYQQTPGQGLQFLFEYFSETQRNKGNFPGRFSGRQFSNSRSEMNVSTLELGDSALYLCASSSDPGGMGETQYFGPGTRLLVL.

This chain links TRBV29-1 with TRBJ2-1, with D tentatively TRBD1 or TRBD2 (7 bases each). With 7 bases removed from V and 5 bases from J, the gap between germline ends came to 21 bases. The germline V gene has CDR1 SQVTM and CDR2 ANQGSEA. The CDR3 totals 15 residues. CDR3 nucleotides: TGCAGCGCCCAGGGGAGGGGGACAGCCCACAATGAGCAGTTCTTC. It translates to CSAQGRGTAHNEQFF.

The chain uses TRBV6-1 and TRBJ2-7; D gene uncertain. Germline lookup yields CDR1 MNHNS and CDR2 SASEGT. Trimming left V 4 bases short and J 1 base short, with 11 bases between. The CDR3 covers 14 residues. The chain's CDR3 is CASSVGVSSYEQYF. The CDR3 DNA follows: TGTGCCAGCAGTGTTGGGGTCTCATCCTACGAGCAGTACTTC.

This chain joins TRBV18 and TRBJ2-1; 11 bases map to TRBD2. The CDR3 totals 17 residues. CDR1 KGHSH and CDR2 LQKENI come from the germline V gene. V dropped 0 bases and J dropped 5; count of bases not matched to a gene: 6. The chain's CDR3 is CASSPPFTSGGNNEQFF. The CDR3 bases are TGTGCCAGCTCACCACCGTTTACTAGCGGGGGCAACAATGAGCAGTTCTTC.